The present TCR beta chain was sequenced within a study of blood T cell repertoires in COVID-19. Study at large: The United States, Italy and Spain were the sources of the acute and convalescent COVID-19 samples. T cells, B-cell-depleted T cells, or PBMCs provided the cDNA or gDNA that served as material.

The table came from immunoSEQ multiplex PCR; TCRdb's copy has only in-frame clones and leaves some out. The sample lists tens of thousands of clones, under 90% seen once, with about 11% in the top ten. The CDR3 spans 14 residues. J lost 5 bases, V lost 1 base, and 5 bases had no gene match. Germline CDR1 LGHDT, CDR2 YNNKEL (reference sequence). Material for sequencing was peripheral blood. The rearrangement links TRBV3-1 (or the pseudogene TRBV3-2) to TRBJ2-7; 7 bases align to TRBD2. This TCR was sampled from a man between 65 and 85 years old with active or convalescent COVID-19. The CDR3 region has the DNA TGTGCCAGCAGCCAAGGGACTAGTTTAAACGAGCAGTACTTC. Translated, it gives CASSQGTSLNEQYF.